This TCR beta chain was retrieved from a study of technical replicates of blood from a handful of donors. The method was immunoSEQ multiplex PCR; TCRdb's version includes in-frame clones alone and lacks a portion of them. The sample lists more than 90,000 clones; approximately 95% were seen once. Losses at the gene ends were 5 bases for V and 3 bases for J; bases not matched to a gene: 8. This CDR3 comprises 15 residues. Germline V CDR1 and CDR2: MNHEY, SMNVEV (reference sequence). V gene TRBV27 combines with J gene TRBJ1-2, with TRBD1 identical over 8 bases. Sequencing was done on a sample of T cells isolated from PBMCs. This TCR came from a human donor in good health. The CDR3 loop is CASSLRTGTYYGYTF. The CDR3 DNA reads TGTGCCAGCAGTCTCCGGACAGGGACCTACTATGGCTACACCTTC.